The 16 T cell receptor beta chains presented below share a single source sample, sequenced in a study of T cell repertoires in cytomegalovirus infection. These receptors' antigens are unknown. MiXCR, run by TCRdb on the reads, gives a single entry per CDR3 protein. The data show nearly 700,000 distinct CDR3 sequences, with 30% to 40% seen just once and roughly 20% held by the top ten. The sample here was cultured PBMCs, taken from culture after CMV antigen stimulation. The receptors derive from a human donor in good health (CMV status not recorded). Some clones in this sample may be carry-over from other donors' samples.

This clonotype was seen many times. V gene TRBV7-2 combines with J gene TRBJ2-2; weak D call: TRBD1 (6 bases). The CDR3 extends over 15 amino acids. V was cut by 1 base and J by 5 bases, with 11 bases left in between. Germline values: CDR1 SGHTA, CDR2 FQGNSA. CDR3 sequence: CASSLVTGPTGELFF. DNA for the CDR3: TGTGCCAGCAGCTTAGTTACAGGGCCAACCGGGGAGCTGTTTTTT.

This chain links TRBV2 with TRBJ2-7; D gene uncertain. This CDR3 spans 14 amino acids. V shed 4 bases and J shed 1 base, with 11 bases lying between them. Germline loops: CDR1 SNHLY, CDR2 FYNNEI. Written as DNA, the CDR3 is TGTGCCAGCAGTGGGCAGCAAAAGTCCTACGAGCAGTACTTC. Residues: CASSGQQKSYEQYF.

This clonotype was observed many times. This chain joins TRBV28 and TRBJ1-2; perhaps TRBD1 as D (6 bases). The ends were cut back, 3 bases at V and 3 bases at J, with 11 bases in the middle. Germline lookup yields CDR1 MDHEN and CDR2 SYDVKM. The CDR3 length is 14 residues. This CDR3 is CASSFPGADYGYTF. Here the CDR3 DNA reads TGTGCCAGCAGTTTTCCGGGGGCGGACTATGGCTACACCTTC.

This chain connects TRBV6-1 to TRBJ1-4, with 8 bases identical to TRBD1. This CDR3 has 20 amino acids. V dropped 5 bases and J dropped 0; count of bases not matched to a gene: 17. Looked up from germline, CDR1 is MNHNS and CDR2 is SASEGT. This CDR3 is CASSYQGAAPQGSTNEKLFF. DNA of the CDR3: TGTGCCAGCAGTTATCAGGGGGCCGCGCCCCAAGGGTCAACTAATGAAAAACTGTTTTTT.

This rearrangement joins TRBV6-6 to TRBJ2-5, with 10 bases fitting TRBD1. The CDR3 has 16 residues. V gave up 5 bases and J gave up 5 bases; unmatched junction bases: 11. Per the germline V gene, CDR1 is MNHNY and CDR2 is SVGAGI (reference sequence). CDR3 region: CASSALRQGAGETQYF. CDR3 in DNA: TGTGCCAGCAGTGCCCTGCGACAGGGGGCTGGGGAGACCCAGTACTTC.

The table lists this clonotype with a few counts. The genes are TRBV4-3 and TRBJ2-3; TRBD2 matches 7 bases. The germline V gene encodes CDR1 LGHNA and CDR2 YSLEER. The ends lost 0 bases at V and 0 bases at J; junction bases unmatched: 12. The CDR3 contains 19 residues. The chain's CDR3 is CASSQDFLREPYSTDTQYF. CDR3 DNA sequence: TGCGCCAGCAGCCAAGATTTTCTGCGGGAGCCATATAGCACAGATACGCAGTATTTT.

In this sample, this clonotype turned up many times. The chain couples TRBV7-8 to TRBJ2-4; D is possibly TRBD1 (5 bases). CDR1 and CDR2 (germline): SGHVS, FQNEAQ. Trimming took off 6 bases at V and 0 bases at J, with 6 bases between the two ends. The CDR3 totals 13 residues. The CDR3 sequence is CASRQAAKNIQYF. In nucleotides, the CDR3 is TGTGCCAGCAGACAGGCAGCCAAAAACATTCAGTACTTC.

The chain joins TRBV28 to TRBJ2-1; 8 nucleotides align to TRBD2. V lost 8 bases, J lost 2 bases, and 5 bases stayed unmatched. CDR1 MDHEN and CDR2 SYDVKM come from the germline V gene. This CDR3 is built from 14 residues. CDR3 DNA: TGTGCCAGCCACCGGGGGGGGGCCTACAATGAGCAGTTCTTC. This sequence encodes CASHRGGAYNEQFF.

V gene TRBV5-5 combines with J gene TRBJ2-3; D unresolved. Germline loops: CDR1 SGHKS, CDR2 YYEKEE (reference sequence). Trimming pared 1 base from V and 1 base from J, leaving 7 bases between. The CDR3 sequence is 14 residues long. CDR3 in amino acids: CASSLKTGTDTQYF. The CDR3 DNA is TGTGCCAGCAGCTTGAAAACAGGCACAGATACGCAGTATTTT.

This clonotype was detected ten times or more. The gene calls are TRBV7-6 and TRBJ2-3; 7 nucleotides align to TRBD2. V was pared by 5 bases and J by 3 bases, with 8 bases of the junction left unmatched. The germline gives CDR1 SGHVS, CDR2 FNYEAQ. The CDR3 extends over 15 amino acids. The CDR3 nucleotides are TGTGCCAGCAGCCAGACCCGGGAGGAAACAGATACGCAGTATTTT. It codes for CASSQTREETDTQYF. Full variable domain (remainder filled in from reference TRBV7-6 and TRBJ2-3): GAGVSQSPRYKVTKRGQDVALRCDPISGHVSLYWYRQALGQGPEFLTYFNYEAQQDKSGLPNDRFSAERPEGSISTLTIQRTEQRDSAMYRCASSQTREETDTQYFGPGTRLTVL.

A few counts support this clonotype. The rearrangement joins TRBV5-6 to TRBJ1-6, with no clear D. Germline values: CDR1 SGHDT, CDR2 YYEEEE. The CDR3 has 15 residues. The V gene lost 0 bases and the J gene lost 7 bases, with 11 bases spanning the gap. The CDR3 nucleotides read TGTGCCAGCAGCTTGGTATCTCCGAGGAATTCACCCCTCCACTTT. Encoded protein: CASSLVSPRNSPLHF.

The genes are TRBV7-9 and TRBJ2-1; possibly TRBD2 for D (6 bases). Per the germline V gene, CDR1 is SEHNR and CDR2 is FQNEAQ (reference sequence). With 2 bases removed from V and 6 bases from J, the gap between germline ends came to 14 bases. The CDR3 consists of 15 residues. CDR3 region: CASSLTGVVRNEQFF. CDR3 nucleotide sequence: TGTGCCAGCAGCTTAACGGGAGTGGTGCGCAATGAGCAGTTCTTC.

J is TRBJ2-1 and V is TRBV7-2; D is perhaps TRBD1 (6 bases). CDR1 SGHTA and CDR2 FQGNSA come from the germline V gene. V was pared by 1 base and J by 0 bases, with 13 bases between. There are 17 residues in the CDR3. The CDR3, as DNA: TGTGCCAGCAGCTTAGGACCTCGGGACAACTCCTACAATGAGCAGTTCTTC. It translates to CASSLGPRDNSYNEQFF.

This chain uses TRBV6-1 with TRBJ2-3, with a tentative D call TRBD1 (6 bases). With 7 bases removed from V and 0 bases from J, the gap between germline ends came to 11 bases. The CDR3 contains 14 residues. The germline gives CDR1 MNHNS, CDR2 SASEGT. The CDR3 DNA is TGTGCCAGCAAGGACAGCCCGAGCACAGATACGCAGTATTTT. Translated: CASKDSPSTDTQYF.

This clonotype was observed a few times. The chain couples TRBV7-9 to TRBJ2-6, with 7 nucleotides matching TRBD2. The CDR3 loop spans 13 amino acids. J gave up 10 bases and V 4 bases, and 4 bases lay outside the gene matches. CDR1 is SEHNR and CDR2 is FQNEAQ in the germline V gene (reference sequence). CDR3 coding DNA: TGTGCCAGCAGCTCGGGGGGAGAGAACGTCCTGACTTTC. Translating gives CASSSGGENVLTF.

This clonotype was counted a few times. CDR3 protein: CASSFTPRAEAFF. In DNA form, the CDR3 reads TGTGCCAGCAGTTTCACCCCGAGGGCTGAAGCTTTCTTT. The chain combines TRBV12-3 or TRBV12-4 with TRBJ1-1; D uncertain. The CDR3 sequence is 13 residues long. V gave up 3 bases and J gave up 6 bases, with 11 bases separating them.